A selection of T cell receptor beta chains follows, all from one sample in a study of response to subunit inactivated influenza vaccine. MiXCR was run by TCRdb on the RT-PCR reads, yielding one entry per CDR3 protein. The sample lists approximately 310,000 distinct CDR3 sequences, 20% to 25% seen once, with 10% to 13% in the top ten. The sample in question was PBMCs from blood, obtained approximately 22 months after vaccination. The receptors were sampled from a man between 50 and 70 years old who received an inactivated influenza vaccine. Both conserved end residues are part of each CDR3. A D gene is named only where the DNA matches it firmly. Clone sizes are given selectively: once, few, many, or a class where the clone is expanded.

TRBV3-1	.	.	TRBJ1-1	TGTGCCAGCAGCCAAGATCTCGCGGGCCCGAGAACTGAAGCTTTCTTT	CASSQDLAGPRTEAFF
TRBV15	.	.	TRBJ2-5	TGTGCCACCAGCAGAGTTAACAGAGAAGAGACCCAGTACTTC	CATSRVNREETQYF
TRBV6-5	many	.	TRBJ1-1	TGTGCCAGCAGTCCGGGGGTTACTGAAGCTTTCTTT	CASSPGVTEAFF
TRBV5-4	.	.	TRBJ2-1	TGTGCCAGCAGCTTTGGTGACCGTTCCTCCTACAATGAGCAGTTCTTC	CASSFGDRSSYNEQFF
TRBV24-1	.	.	TRBJ2-7	TGTGCCACCAGTAGGTCCGGCTCCTACGAGCAGTACTTC	CATSRSGSYEQYF
TRBV20-1	.	.	TRBJ1-6	TGCAGTGCTAGAGATCTCGCAGGGGATAATTCACCCCTCCACTTT	CSARDLAGDNSPLHF
TRBV24-1	few	TRBD2	TRBJ2-3	TGTGCCACCAGTGATTCCGGGACTAGCGATACCGATACGCAGTATTTT	CATSDSGTSDTDTQYF
TRBV11-1	.	.	TRBJ2-2	TGTGCCAGCAGCTTGTCCGTAGCTGCCACCGGGGAGCTGTTTTTT	CASSLSVAATGELFF
TRBV11-2	.	TRBD2	TRBJ2-3	TGTGCCAGCACCTTAGCTCTAGCGGGGGGGCCGGGCACAGATACGCAGTATTTT	CASTLALAGGPGTDTQYF
TRBV20-1	few	.	TRBJ1-2	TGCAGTGCTAGAGATGGGCAGGGAGCCTATGGCTACACCTTC	CSARDGQGAYGYTF